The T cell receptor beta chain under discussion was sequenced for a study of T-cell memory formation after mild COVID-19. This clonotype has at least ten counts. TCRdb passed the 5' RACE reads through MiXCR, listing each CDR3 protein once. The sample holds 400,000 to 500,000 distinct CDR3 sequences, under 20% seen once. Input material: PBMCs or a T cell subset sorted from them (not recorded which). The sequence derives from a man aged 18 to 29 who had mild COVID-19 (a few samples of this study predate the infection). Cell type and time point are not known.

The CDR3 DNA reads as TGCGCCAGCAGATCACCAGGGGGCGAAGGCACAGATACGCAGTATTTT. Protein sequence: CASRSPGGEGTDTQYF. The chain is built from TRBV5-1 and TRBJ2-3; 8 nucleotides match TRBD1. Germline trimming cut 5 bases from V and 1 base from J; bases unmatched to any gene: 9. The germline V gene has CDR1 SGHRS and CDR2 YFSETQ. The CDR3 is made up of 16 amino acids.